The clone carrying this T cell receptor beta chain showed up just a few times. Its antigen is not identified. This sample is drawn from a study of T cells in localized non-small cell lung cancer. Whole-study results and caveats: Because researchers sequenced only one region of the tumor, heterogeneity is still possible. Density of T cells in blood, when higher, went with longer overall survival. The study found T cell clonality highest in uninvolved adjacent lung, above tumor.

Germline V gene lookup returns CDR1 MGHDK and CDR2 SYGVNS. Trimming stripped 6 bases from V and 5 bases from J, with 11 bases between. The CDR3 runs 13 residues. Assay used: immunoSEQ multiplex PCR; TCRdb lists only in-frame clones, some missing. The sample lists about 19,000 clones, 91% occurring once. The specimen was peripheral blood, collected before any cancer treatment. The receptor was isolated from a woman aged 35-75 years with stage I lung adenocarcinoma. The chain has TRBV25-1 and TRBJ1-5; D is unresolved. The CDR3 DNA is TGTGCCAGCAGCTCCCGGGTATATCAGCCCCAGCATTTT. Translated, it gives CASSSRVYQPQHF. Supplemented by reference TRBV25-1 and TRBJ1-5, the full variable domain reads EADIYQTPRYLVIGTGKKITLECSQTMGHDKMYWYQQDPGMELHLIHYSYGVNSTEKGDLSSESTVSRIRTEHFPLTLESARPSHTSQYLCASSSRVYQPQHFGDGTRLSIL.